The sequence of this T cell receptor (beta chain) was determined in a study of blood T cell repertoires in COVID-19. Original analysis: Estimation of nucleated cell counts was performed using reference gene primer amplification. Sequencing was performed with immunoSEQ multiplex PCR; in TCRdb, only in-frame clones are kept and a portion is missing. The DNA gave D and trimming, while V, J and clone size come from that table. The data hold tens of thousands of clones, with about nine tenths observed a single time. The source is a human donor in a cohort sampled during active COVID-19. The source material was peripheral blood.

CDR3: CASSWGLQETQYF. Written as DNA, the CDR3 is TGTGCCAGCAGCTGGGGACTTCAAGAGACCCAGTACTTC. The V call is TRBV7-2, the J call TRBJ2-5; D might be TRBD2 (6 bases). Germline assignment: CDR1 SGHTA and CDR2 FQGNSA. Trimming left V 4 bases short and J 2 bases short, with 8 bases between. This CDR3 contains 13 residues.